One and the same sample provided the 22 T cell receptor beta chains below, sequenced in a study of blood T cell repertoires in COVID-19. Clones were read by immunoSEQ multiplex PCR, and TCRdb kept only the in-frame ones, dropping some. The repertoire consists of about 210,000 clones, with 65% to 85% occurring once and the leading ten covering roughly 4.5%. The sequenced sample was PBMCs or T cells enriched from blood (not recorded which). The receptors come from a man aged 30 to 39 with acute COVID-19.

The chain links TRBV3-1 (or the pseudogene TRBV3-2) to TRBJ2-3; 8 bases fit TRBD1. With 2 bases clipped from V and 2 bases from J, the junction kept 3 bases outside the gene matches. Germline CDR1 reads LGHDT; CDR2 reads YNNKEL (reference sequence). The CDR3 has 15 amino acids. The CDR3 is CASSQRGQVTDTQYF. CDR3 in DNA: TGTGCCAGCAGCCAACGGGGACAGGTCACAGATACGCAGTATTTT.

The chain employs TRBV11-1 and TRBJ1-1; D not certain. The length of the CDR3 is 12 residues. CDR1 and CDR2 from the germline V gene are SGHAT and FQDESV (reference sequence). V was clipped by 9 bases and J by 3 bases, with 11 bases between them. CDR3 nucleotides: TGTGCCAGTAGTGTCCAGGACACTGAAGCTTTCTTT. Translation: CASSVQDTEAFF.

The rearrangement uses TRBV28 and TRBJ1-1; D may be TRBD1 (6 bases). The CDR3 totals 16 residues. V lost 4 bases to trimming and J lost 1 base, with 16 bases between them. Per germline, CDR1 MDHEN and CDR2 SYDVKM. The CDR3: CASSSNRQGRNTEAFF. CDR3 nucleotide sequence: TGTGCCAGCAGTTCCAATCGTCAGGGGCGGAACACTGAAGCTTTCTTT.

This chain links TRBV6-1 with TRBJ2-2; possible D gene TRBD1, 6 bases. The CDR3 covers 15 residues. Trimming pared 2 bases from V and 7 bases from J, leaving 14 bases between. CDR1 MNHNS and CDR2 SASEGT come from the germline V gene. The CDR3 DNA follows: TGTGCCAGCAGTGAACTGGGCAGGGGTCACGGGGAGCTGTTTTTT. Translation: CASSELGRGHGELFF.

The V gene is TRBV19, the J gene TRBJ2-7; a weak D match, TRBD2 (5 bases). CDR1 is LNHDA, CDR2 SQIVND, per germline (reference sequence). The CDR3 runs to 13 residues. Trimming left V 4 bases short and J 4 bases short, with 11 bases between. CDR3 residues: CASSRSSRYEQYF. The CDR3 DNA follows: TGTGCCAGTAGTAGATCTAGCCGGTACGAGCAGTACTTC.

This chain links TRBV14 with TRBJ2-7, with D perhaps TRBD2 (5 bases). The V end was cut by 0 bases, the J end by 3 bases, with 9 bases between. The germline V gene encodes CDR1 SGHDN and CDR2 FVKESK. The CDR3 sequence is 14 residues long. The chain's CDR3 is CASSQDPGSYEQYF. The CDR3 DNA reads TGTGCCAGCAGCCAAGATCCGGGAAGCTACGAGCAGTACTTC.

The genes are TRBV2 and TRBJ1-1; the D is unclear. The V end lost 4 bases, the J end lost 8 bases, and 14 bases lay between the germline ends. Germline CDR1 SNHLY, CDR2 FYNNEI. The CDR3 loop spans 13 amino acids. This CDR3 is CASSGTGSSEAFF. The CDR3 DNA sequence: TGTGCCAGCAGTGGAACGGGGTCCTCAGAAGCTTTCTTT.

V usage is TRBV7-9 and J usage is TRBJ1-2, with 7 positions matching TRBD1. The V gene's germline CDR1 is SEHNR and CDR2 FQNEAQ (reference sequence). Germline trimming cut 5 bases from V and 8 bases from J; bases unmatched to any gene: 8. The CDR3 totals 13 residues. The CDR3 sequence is CASSLDRASGYTF. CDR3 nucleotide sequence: TGTGCCAGCAGCCTCGACAGGGCTAGCGGCTACACCTTC.

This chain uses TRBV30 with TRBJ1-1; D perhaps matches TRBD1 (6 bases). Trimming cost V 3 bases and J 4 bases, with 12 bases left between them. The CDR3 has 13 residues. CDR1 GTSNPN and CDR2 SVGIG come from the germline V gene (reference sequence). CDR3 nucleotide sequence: TGTGCCTGGAGCTGGGAGACAGGCACTGAAGCTTTCTTT. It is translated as CAWSWETGTEAFF.

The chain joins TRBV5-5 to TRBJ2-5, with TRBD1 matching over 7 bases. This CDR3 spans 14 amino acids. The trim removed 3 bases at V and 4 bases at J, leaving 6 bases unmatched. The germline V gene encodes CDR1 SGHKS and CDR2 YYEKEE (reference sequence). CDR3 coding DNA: TGTGCCAGCAGCTCCTTGACAGGGTTAGAGACCCAGTACTTC. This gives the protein CASSSLTGLETQYF.

CDR3 nucleotides: TGCGCCAGCAGCGAGGGGGGGACTATCTATGGCTACACCTTC. It yields the protein CASSEGGTIYGYTF. The chain combines TRBV5-1 with TRBJ1-2; possible D gene TRBD1, 6 bases. CDR3 length equals 14 residues. Germline assignment: CDR1 SGHRS and CDR2 YFSETQ. The V gene lost 4 bases and the J gene lost 4 bases, with 14 bases spanning the gap.

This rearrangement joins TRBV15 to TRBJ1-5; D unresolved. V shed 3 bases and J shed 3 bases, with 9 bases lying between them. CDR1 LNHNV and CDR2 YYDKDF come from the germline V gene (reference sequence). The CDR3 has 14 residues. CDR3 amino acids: CATSRGFSNQPQHF. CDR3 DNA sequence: TGTGCCACCAGCAGGGGCTTTTCCAATCAGCCCCAGCATTTT.

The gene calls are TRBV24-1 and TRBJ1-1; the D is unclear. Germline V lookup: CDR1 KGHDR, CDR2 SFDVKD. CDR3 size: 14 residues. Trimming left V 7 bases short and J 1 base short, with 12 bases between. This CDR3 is CATSGGIGNTEAFF. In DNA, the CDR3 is TGTGCCACCAGCGGCGGGATCGGGAACACTGAAGCTTTCTTT.

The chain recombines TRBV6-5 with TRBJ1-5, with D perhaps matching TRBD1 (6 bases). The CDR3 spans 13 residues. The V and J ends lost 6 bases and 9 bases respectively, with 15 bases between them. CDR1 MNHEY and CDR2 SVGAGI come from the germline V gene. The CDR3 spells CASRGGLRGPQHF. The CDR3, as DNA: TGTGCCAGCAGGGGGGGGCTTCGTGGGCCCCAGCATTTT.

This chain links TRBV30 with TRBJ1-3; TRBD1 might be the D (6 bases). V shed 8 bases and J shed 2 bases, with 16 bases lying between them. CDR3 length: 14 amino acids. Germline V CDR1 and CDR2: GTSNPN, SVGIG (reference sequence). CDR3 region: CARSAGQTGNTIYF. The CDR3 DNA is TGTGCCCGAAGTGCCGGACAGACTGGAAACACCATATATTTT.

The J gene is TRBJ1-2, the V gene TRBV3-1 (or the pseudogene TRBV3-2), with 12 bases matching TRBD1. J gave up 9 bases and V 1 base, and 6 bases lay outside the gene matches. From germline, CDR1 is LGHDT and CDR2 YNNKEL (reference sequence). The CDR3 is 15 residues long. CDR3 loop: CASSQAGQGAVSYTF. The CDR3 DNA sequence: TGTGCCAGCAGCCAAGCGGGACAGGGGGCGGTTAGCTACACCTTC.

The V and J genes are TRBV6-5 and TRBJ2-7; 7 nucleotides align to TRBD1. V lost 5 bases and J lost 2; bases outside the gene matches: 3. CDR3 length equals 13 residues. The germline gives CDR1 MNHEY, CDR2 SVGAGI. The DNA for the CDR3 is TGTGCCAGCAGTAAGGGGGCCCCCTACGAGCAGTACTTC. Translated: CASSKGAPYEQYF.

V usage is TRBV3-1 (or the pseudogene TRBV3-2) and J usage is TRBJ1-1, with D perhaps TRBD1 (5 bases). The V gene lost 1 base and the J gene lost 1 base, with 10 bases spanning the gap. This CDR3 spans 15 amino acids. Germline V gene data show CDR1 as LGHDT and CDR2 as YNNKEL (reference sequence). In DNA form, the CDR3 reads TGTGCCAGCAGCCAAGGGAGGGGTTCGAACACTGAAGCTTTCTTT. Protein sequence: CASSQGRGSNTEAFF.

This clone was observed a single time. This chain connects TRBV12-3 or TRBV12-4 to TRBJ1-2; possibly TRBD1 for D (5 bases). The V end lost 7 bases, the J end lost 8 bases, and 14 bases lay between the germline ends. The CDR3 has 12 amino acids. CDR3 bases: TGTGCCAGCACCTCCCCGGGGGGGGGCTACACCTTC. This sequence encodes CASTSPGGGYTF.

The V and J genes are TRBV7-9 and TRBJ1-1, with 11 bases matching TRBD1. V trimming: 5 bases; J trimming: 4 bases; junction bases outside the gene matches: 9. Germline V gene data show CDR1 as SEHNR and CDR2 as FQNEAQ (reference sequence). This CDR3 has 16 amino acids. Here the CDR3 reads CASSPGTGGLGTEAFF. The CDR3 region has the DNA TGTGCCAGCAGCCCCGGGACAGGGGGGCTAGGCACTGAAGCTTTCTTT.

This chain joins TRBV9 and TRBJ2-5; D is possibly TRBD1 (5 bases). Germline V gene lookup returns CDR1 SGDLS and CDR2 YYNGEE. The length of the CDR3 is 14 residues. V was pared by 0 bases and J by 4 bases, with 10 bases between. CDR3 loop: CASSVGQTLETQYF. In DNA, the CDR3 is TGTGCCAGCAGCGTAGGACAGACCCTAGAGACCCAGTACTTC.

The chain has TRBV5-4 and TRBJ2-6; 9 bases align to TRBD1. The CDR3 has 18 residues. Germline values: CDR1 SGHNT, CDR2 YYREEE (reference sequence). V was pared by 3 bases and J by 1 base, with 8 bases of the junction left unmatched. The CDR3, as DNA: TGTGCCAGCAGCTATCCGGGACAGGGCCCTTCTGGGGCCAACGTCCTGACTTTC. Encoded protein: CASSYPGQGPSGANVLTF.